A selection of T cell receptor beta chains follows, all from one sample in a study of shared clonotypes between healthy human individuals. Assay used: immunoSEQ multiplex PCR; TCRdb lists only in-frame clones, some missing. Among about 550,000 clones listed, about 95% were seen once. Material: naive CD8+ T cells sorted from blood. These receptors were collected from a woman aged 25 to 39 in good health. The CDR3 runs from the conserved cysteine through the conserved F or W.

TRBJ2-7 | TRBV6-1 | CASSGQGYEQYF
TRBJ2-1 | TRBV7-9 | CASSNRLASSYNEQFF
TRBJ2-7 | TRBV28 | CASSNRFAGGKNEQYF
TRBJ1-2 | TRBV9 | CASSVSAGGIYGYTF
TRBJ1-1 | TRBV9 | CASSRTGSRALNTEAFF
TRBJ2-5 | TRBV5-1 | CASSSTSGSETQYF
TRBJ2-3 | TRBV7-9 | CASSSRTSQSADTQYF
TRBJ2-1 | TRBV19 | CASSRTSGIYNEQFF
TRBJ1-1 | TRBV27 | CASSKIPGSNTEAFF
TRBJ2-7 | TRBV11-3 | CASSPPRTHEQYF
TRBJ2-7 | TRBV28 | CASSLLTSGPYEQYF
TRBJ1-5 | TRBV7-9 | CASSLEGLANQPQHF
TRBJ2-7 | TRBV7-9 | CASSLAGQVNQYF
NA | TRBV27 | CASSLSPDYEQYF
TRBJ2-1 | TRBV7-8 | CASSLAGVYNEQFF
TRBJ2-2 | TRBV30 | CAWSSGDTGELFF
TRBJ2-1 | TRBV7-8 | CASSLVGGLGNEQFF
TRBJ2-3 | TRBV27 | CASSLASGVGTDTQYF
TRBJ2-2 | TRBV9 | CASSTPGELFF
TRBJ2-7 | TRBV2 | CASSEQAGAFYEQYF
TRBJ1-1 | TRBV10-3 | CAISEGRRAFF
TRBJ1-4 | TRBV6-5 | CASSYMGAREKLFF
TRBJ1-2 | TRBV29-1 | CSVDDGQATNYGYTF
TRBJ2-3 | TRBV5-4 | CASSLGGDYPTDTQYF
TRBJ2-1 | TRBV28 | CASSFIRGSVYPQQGEQFF
TRBJ2-1 | TRBV2 | CASSPGTAYNEQFF
TRBJ2-1 | TRBV6-5 | CASSLNRYNEQFF
TRBJ1-1 | TRBV5-1 | CASSLGDRNTEAFF
TRBJ1-3 | TRBV27 | CASRDREPGNTIYF
TRBJ1-1 | TRBV4-2 | CASSPTGSGAEAFF
TRBJ2-1 | TRBV11-3 | CASSFGGRTYNEQFF
NA | TRBV7-9 | CASSSTLAGLSYEQYF
TRBJ1-2 | TRBV28 | CASRYQGAHGYTF
TRBJ2-7 | TRBV27 | CASSSDRSSYEQYF
TRBJ2-1 | TRBV13 | CASSLGSYNEQFF
TRBJ2-1 | TRBV12-5 | CASGPSGGLYNEQFF
TRBJ2-5 | TRBV11-2 | CASSLPPEETQYF
TRBJ1-1 | TRBV5-6 | CASSWGAPRNTEAFF
TRBJ2-7 | TRBV5-4 | CASSLTNLGLAVPYEQYF
TRBJ2-5 | TRBV9 | CASSVDGAAETQYF
TRBJ1-4 | TRBV4-2 | CASSPHPGNEKLFF
TRBJ2-1 | TRBV7-2 | CASSELLAEGYNEQFF
TRBJ1-1 | TRBV6-5 | CASSYGDTMNTEAFF
TRBJ2-2 | TRBV13 | CASSPSTGELFF
TRBJ2-2 | TRBV9 | CASSPYDFFAGGELFF
TRBJ2-1 | TRBV7-6 | CASSRDQSSYNEQFF
TRBJ2-1 | TRBV6-4 | CASSDTGLAGASEQFF
TRBJ2-5 | TRBV15 | CATSRDRGGRETQYF
TRBJ2-7 | TRBV9 | CASSVARSGEQYF
TRBJ2-7 | TRBV27 | CASSLSGSHEQYF
TRBJ2-1 | TRBV19 | CASSIDGQYQFF
TRBJ1-6 | TRBV4-1 | CASSQTGAKYF
TRBJ2-7 | TRBV10-1 | CASSDETGSYEQYF
TRBJ1-1 | TRBV14 | CASSYLTGDISEAFF
TRBJ2-1 | TRBV27 | CASRAYGTSGGNEQFF
TRBJ1-6 | TRBV28 | CASSTAGDGDNSPLHF
TRBJ2-1 | TRBV7-9 | CASSLGGGLNEQFF